This T cell receptor beta chain was profiled in a study of blood T cell repertoires in COVID-19 (dated by TCRdb to 2019 to 2021). Regarding the complete study: Samples from collaborators originated in the United States, Italy and Spain and spanned both the acute and convalescent phases of COVID-19. Where available, HLA class I and class II types were taken from metadata supplied by the sample provider and were not determined by assay-based typing. The prospective study material was composed of cDNA or gDNA derived from T cells, B-cell-depleted T cells, or PBMCs. Sample metadata almost always included a de-identified subject ID, COVID-19 status, age in years and sex. Subjects who had been exposed to COVID-19, were actively infected with it, or had recovered from it provided the deeply sampled blood TCRbeta repertoires that made up the dataset. Samples were obtained from the ongoing ImmuneRACE study (first 160 participants) and from over 1,000 subjects provided by 6 global collaborators. A freely available public database, intended as a resource for researchers studying the immune response to SARS-CoV-2, is where the repertoires were released. General findings and caveats noted by the study authors: How much clinical and demographic metadata was included differed by source and by participant, and the metadata was provided uncurated.

TCRbeta CDR3 regions were amplified from genomic DNA using the immunoSEQ Assay, a bias-controlled multiplex PCR. On the study's bioinformatics: Nucleated cell counts per sample were estimated from amplification of reference gene primers within the assay. To quantify the absolute abundance of each unique TCRbeta CDR3 rearrangement, sequence reads were collapsed and filtered. Productive Simpson clonality was computed per sample as the square root of Simpson's diversity index over productive rearrangements. In TCRdb, the immuneACCESS table is reduced to in-frame sequences with V and J assigned. These tables do not hold every clone; where another copy was compared, an unresolved V gene accounts for under half, and the others remain unexplained. D and trimming were read from the DNA, whereas the V and J calls and clone size are those reported in that table. In this sample the table shows fewer than 350,000 clones, 85% to 90% of which occur a single time. The biggest ten clones account for about 0.94% of the sample.

Participants in the prospective study were enrolled through a virtual design, were aged roughly 18 to 100 years, and lived in about 25 United States geographic areas. In the prospective study, cohorts were assigned on the basis of participant-reported clinical history obtained from a screening survey and a study questionnaire. Exposed participants were defined as having been in contact with someone with a PCR-confirmed or clinician-diagnosed COVID-19 case within 2 weeks of study entry. Each participant in the prospective study had whole blood, serum and a nasopharyngeal or oropharyngeal swab collected by mobile phlebotomists. Prospective study participants could optionally give additional blood draws and questionnaires over an approximately two-month period. Prospective study blood samples were shipped either frozen or at room temperature before DNA extraction. Comments on this clone: There is no known antigen for this receptor. Base quality data are lacking; no much larger clone is found one base away.

Sequencing was carried out using PBMCs or T cells enriched from blood (not recorded which). This TCR was recovered from a woman aged 25 to 39 who had been exposed to COVID-19.

The DNA sequence follows: TGTGCCAGCAGCTTAGATCCTCAGGCAGCTAGCACAGATACGCAGTATTTT. Translation gives CASSLDPQAASTDTQYF. The chain uses TRBV11-3 and TRBJ2-3; the D gene cannot be resolved reliably. The CDR3 starts with the cysteine, ends with the phenylalanine, and has 17 residues. The read is trimmed to its CDR3 DNA, 51 bases read in frame from base 1. V is clipped by 0 bases and J by 0 bases, and the sequence between their germline boundaries is 13 bases long. CDR1 and CDR2, looked up from the germline V gene, are SGHNT and YENEEA.